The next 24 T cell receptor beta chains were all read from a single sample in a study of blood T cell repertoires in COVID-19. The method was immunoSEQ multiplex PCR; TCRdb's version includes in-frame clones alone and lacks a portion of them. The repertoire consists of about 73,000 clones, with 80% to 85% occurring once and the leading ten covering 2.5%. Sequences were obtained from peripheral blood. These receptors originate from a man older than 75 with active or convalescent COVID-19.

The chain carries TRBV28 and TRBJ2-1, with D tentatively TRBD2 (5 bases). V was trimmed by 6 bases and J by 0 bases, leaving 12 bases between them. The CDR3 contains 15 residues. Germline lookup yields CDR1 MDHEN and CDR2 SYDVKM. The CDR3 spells CASSPLGSSYNEQFF. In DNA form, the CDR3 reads TGTGCCAGCAGCCCACTAGGGAGCTCCTACAATGAGCAGTTCTTC.

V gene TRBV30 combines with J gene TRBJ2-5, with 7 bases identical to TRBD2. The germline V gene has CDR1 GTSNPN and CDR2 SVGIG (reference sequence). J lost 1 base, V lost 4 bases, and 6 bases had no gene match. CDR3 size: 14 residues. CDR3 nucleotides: TGTGCCTGGACCTCGGGACTACTCCAAGAGACCCAGTACTTC. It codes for CAWTSGLLQETQYF.

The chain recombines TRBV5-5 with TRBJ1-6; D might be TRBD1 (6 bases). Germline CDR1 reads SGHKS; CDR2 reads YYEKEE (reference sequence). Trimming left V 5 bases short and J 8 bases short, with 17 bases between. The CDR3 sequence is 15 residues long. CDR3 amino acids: CASRAGTRGYSPLHF. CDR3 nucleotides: TGTGCCAGCAGGGCCGGGACAAGGGGTTATTCACCCCTCCACTTT.

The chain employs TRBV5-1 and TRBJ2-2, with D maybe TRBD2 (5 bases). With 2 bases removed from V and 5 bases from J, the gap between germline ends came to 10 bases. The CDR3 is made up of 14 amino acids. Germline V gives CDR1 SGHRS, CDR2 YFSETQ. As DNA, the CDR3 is TGCGCCAGCAGCTTTTGGGGAGAGACCGGGGAGCTGTTTTTT. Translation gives CASSFWGETGELFF.

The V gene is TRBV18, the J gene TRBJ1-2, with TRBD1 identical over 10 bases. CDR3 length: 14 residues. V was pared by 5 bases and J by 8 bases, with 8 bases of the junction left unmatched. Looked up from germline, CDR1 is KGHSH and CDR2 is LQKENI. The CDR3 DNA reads TGTGCCAGCTCAACAGATGTGACAGGGGGCGGCTACACCTTC. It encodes CASSTDVTGGGYTF. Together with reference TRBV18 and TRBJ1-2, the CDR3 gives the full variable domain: NAGVMQNPRHLVRRRGQEARLRCSPMKGHSHVYWYRQLPEEGLKFMVYLQKENIIDESGMPKERFSAEFPKEGPSILRIQQVVRGDSAAYFCASSTDVTGGGYTFGSGTRLTVV.

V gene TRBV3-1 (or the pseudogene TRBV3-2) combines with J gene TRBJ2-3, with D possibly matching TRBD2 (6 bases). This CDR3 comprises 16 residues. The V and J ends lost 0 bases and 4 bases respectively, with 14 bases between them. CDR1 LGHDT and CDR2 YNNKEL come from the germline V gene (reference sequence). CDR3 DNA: TGTGCCAGCAGCCAAGAATCCGAGCGGAGGGCAGATACGCAGTATTTT. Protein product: CASSQESERRADTQYF.

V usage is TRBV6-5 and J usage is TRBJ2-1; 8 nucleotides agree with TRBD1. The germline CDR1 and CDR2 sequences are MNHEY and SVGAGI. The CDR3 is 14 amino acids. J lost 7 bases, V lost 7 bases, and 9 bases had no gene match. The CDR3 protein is CASTAGGYLNEQFF. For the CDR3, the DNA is TGTGCCAGCACGGCAGGGGGCTATTTGAATGAGCAGTTCTTC.

As DNA, the CDR3 is TGCAGCGGACTAGCATCCACCTACAATGAGCAGTTCTTC. Protein product: CSGLASTYNEQFF. The rearrangement joins TRBV29-1 to TRBJ2-1, with 7 bases aligning to TRBD2. Germline lookup yields CDR1 SQVTM and CDR2 ANQGSEA. CDR3 length equals 13 residues. V trimming: 7 bases; J trimming: 2 bases; junction bases outside the gene matches: 5.

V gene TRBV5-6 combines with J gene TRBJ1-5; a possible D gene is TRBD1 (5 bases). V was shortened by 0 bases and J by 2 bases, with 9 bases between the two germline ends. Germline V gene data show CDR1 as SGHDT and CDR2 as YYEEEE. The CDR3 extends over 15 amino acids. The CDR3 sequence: CASSLAGGRNQPQHF. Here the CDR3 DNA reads TGTGCCAGCAGCTTGGCGGGGGGACGCAATCAGCCCCAGCATTTT.

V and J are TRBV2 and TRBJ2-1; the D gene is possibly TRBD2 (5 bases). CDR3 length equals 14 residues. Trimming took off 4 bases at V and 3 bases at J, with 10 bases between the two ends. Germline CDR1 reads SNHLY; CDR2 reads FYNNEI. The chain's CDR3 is CASSGDGGYNEQFF. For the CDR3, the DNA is TGTGCCAGCAGTGGGGATGGAGGCTACAATGAGCAGTTCTTC.

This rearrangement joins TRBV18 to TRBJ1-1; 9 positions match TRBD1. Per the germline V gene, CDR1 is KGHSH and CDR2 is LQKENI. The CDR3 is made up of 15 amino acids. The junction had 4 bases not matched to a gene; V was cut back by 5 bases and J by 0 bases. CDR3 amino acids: CASSEGQGMNTEAFF. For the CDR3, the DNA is TGTGCCAGCTCAGAAGGACAGGGGATGAACACTGAAGCTTTCTTT.

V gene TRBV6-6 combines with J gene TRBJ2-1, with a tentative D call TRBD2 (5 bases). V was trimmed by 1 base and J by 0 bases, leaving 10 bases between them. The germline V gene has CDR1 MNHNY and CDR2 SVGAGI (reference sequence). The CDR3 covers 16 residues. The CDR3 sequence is CASSYLPGSSYNEQFF. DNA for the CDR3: TGTGCCAGCAGTTACTTACCGGGGAGCTCCTACAATGAGCAGTTCTTC.

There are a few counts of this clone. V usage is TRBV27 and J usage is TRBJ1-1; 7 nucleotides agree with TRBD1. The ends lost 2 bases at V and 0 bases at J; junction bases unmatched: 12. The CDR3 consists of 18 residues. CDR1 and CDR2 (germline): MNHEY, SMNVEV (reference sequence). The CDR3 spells CASSLRFGAGGMNTEAFF. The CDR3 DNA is TGTGCCAGCAGTTTAAGGTTTGGGGCAGGGGGGATGAACACTGAAGCTTTCTTT.

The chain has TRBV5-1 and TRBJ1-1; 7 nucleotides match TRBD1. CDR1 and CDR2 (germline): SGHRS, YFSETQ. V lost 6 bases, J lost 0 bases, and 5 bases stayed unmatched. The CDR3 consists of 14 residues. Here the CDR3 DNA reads TGCGCCAGCAACGACAGGGCCATGAACACTGAAGCTTTCTTT. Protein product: CASNDRAMNTEAFF.

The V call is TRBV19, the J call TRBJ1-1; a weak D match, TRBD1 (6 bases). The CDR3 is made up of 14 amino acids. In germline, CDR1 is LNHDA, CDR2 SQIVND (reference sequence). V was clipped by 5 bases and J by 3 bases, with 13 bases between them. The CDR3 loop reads CASSGGQFYTEAFF. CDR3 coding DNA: TGTGCCAGTAGTGGCGGACAGTTCTACACTGAAGCTTTCTTT. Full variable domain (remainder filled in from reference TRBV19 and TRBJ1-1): DGGITQSPKYLFRKEGQNVTLSCEQNLNHDAMYWYRQDPGQGLRLIYYSQIVNDFQKGDIAEGYSVSREKKESFPLTVTSAQKNPTAFYLCASSGGQFYTEAFFGQGTRLTVV.

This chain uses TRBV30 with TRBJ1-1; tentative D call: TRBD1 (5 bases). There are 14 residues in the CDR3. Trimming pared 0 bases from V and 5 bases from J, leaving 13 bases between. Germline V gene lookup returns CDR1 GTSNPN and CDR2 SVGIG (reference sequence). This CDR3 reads CAWSVSRARTEAFF. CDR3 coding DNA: TGTGCCTGGAGTGTGAGCAGGGCGAGGACTGAAGCTTTCTTT.

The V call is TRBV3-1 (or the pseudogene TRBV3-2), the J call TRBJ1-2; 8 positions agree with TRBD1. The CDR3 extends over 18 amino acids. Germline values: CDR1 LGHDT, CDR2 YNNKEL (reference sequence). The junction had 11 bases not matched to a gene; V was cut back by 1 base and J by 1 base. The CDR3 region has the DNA TGTGCCAGCAGCCAAGTTAGGACAGGGTACGCAATTAACTATGGCTACACCTTC. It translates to CASSQVRTGYAINYGYTF.

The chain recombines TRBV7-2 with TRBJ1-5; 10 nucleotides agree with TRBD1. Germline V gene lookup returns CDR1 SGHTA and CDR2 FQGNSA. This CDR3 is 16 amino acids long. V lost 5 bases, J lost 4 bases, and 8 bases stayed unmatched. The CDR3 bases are TGTGCCAGCAGCCCGGTAGGGGGACAGGGGAATCAGCCCCAGCATTTT. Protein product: CASSPVGGQGNQPQHF. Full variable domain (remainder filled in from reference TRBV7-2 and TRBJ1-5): GAGVSQSPSNKVTEKGKDVELRCDPISGHTALYWYRQSLGQGLEFLIYFQGNSAPDKSGLPSDRFSAERTGGSVSTLTIQRTQQEDSAVYLCASSPVGGQGNQPQHFGDGTRLSIL.

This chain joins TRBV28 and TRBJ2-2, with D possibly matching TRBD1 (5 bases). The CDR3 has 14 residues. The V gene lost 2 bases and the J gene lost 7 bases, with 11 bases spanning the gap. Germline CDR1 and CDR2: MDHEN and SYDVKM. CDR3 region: CASSLHRLIGELFF. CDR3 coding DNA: TGTGCCAGCAGTTTACACAGGTTAATCGGGGAGCTGTTTTTT.

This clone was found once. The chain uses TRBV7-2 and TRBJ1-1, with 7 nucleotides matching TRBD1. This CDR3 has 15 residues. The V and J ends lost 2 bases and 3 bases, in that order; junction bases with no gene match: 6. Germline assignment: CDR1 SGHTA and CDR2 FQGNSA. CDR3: CASSLWRDSYTEAFF. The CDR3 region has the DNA TGTGCCAGCAGCTTATGGAGGGACAGTTACACTGAAGCTTTCTTT.

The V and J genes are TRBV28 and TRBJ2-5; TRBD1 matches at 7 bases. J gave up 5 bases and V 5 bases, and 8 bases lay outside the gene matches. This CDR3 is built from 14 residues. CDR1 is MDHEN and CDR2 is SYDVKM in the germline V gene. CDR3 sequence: CASSVSQGRETQYF. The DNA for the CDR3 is TGTGCCAGCAGTGTATCACAGGGGCGGGAGACCCAGTACTTC.

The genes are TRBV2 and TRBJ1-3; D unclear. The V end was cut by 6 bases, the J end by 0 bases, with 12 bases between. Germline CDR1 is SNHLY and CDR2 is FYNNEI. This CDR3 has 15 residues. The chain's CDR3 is CASRSPASSGNTIYF. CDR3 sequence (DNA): TGTGCCAGCAGGTCCCCAGCTAGCTCTGGAAACACCATATATTTT.

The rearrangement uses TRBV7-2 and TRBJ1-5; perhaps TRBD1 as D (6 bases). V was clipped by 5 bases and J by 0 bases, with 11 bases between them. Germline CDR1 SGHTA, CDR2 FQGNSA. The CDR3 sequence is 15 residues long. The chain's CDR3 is CASSIGQRSNQPQHF. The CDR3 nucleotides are TGTGCCAGCAGCATAGGACAGCGTAGCAATCAGCCCCAGCATTTT.

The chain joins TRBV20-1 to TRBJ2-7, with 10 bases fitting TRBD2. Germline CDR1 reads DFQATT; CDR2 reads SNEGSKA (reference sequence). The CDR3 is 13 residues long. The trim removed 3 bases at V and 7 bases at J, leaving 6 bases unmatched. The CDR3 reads CSASLLAGDEQYF. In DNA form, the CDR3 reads TGCAGTGCTAGTCTTCTAGCGGGAGATGAGCAGTACTTC.